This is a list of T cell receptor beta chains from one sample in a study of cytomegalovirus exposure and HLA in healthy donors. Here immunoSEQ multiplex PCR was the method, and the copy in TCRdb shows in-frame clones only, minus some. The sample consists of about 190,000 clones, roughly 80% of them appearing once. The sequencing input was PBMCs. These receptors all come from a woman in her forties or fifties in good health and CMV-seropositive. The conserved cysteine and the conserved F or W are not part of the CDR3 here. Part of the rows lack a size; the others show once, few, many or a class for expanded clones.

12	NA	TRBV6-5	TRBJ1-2	ASSYDRDRGGYT
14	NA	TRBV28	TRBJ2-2	ASRRSEGFMTGELF
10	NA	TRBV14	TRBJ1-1	ASSQDYGSAF
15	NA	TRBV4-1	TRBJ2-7	ASSQEAAGPRSYEQY
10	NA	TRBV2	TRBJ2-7	ASGQGAGEQY
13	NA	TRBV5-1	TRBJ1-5	ASSLGGGQGQPQH
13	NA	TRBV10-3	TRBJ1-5	APRRGLRSNQPQH
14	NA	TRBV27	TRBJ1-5	ARGDSPGPSNQPQH
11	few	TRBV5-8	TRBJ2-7	ASSGTGAYEQY
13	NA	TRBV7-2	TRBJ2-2	ASSAISGGAGELF
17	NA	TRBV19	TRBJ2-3	ASSPAGRGAQAGTDTQY
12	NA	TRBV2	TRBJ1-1	ASRSRQENTEAF
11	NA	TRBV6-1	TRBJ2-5	ASKDIFQETQY
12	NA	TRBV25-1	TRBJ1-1	ASSDFQGNTEAF
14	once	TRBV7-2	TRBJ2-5	ASSLEVSSTGETQY
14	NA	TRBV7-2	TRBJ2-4	ASSLVGQTAKNIQY
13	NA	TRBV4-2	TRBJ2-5	ASSLVAGQQETQY
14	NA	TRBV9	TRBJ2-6	ASSSRSRTGANVLT
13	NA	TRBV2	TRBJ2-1	ASSFLAGGYNEQF
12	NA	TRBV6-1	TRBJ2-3	ASSEARLTDTQY
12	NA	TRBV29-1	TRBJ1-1	SARGRGQVGEAF
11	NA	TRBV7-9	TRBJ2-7	ASSLGPQGEQY
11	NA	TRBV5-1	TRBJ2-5	ASSFNRKETQY
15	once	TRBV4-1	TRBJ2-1	ASSDSTAGAEYNEQF
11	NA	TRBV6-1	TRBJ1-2	ASSARADYGYT
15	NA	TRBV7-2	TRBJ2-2	ASSPRMAGGNTGELF
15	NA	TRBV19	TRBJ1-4	ASSKDSGHTTNEKLF
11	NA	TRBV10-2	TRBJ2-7	ASRGQATYEQY
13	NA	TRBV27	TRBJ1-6	ASSLSTGKGSPLH
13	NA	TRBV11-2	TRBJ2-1	ASSDLGLGGGEQF
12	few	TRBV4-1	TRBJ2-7	ASSPFRGSYEQY
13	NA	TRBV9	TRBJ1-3	ASSVGQGSGNTIY
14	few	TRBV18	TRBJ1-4	ASSPKNRASGEKLF
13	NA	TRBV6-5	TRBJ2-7	ASSYFTGSLYEQY
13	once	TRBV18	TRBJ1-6	ASSPQGTYNSPLH
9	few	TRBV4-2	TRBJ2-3	ASSQDLGQY
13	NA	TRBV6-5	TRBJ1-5	ASRPDRVSNQPQH
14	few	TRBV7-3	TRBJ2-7	ASSFMQGSDSYEQY
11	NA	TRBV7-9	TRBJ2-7	SSSPPRGYEQY
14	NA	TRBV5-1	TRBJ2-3	ASSLARGVMGDTQY